This TCR beta chain was sequenced for a study of cytomegalovirus exposure and HLA in healthy donors. Regarding the study as a whole: Testing in vitro showed a few CMV-associated chains specific for CMV antigens.

The study ran its PCR with 60 Vbeta and 13 Jbeta primers. This table comes from immunoSEQ multiplex PCR, and its TCRdb copy is limited to in-frame clones, with some not included. The sample contains 100,000 to 150,000 clones, 75% to 85% of which appear only once. The length of the CDR3 is 12 residues. Per the germline V gene, CDR1 is MNHEY and CDR2 is SVGAGI. With 6 bases removed from V and 4 bases from J, the gap between germline ends came to 6 bases. On this clone: Its antigen is currently unknown.

The sequencing input was PBMCs. The source of this sequence is a man aged 50-60 years in good health and CMV-seronegative. The chain employs TRBV6-5 and TRBJ2-2, with no clear D. CDR3 nucleotide sequence: TGTGCCAGCAGCTGGAGCACCGGGGAGCTGTTTTTT. It is translated as CASSWSTGELFF.